The 29 T cell receptor beta chains reported below all come from one sample, sequenced in a study of TIL therapy for anti-PD-1-resistant metastatic lung cancer. Sequencing used immunoSEQ v3. Sequencing was performed with immunoSEQ multiplex PCR; in TCRdb, only in-frame clones are kept and a portion is missing. This table holds under 70,000 clones, about nine tenths found once. The time point is: pre-treatment sample, taken before nivolumab and TIL therapy. The source was blood, collected at baseline. These receptors were taken from a person between 25 and 80 years old with non-small cell lung cancer.

The gene calls are TRBV28 and TRBJ2-5, with a tentative D call TRBD2 (7 bases). There are 15 residues in the CDR3. Germline CDR1 reads MDHEN; CDR2 reads SYDVKM. V lost 10 bases and J lost 2, with 20 bases in between. The CDR3, as DNA: TGTGCCACCCAGATCGGGGGGCCTCGGCAAGAGACCCAGTACTTC. Its translation: CATQIGGPRQETQYF.

CDR3 protein: CASSEGTGTNYEQYF. The CDR3 region has the DNA TGTGCCAGCAGCGAAGGGACAGGGACGAATTACGAGCAGTACTTC. V usage is TRBV5-6 and J usage is TRBJ2-7; 9 bases agree with TRBD1. J gave up 4 bases and V 4 bases, and 9 bases lay outside the gene matches. Germline V gives CDR1 SGHDT, CDR2 YYEEEE. This CDR3 comprises 15 residues.

In its sample, this clone was seen once. The J gene is TRBJ1-1, the V gene TRBV12-5, with a possible D match to TRBD1 (5 bases). The germline V gene has CDR1 LGHNT and CDR2 FRNRAP. CDR3 length: 13 amino acids. Trimming cost V 7 bases and J 5 bases, with 14 bases left between them. The CDR3 region is CASAKEEGTEAFF. The CDR3 DNA sequence: TGTGCTAGTGCAAAGGAGGAGGGGACTGAAGCTTTCTTT.

V gene TRBV27 combines with J gene TRBJ2-3; 8 bases agree with TRBD2. Trimming removed 1 base from V and 0 bases from J; junction bases left unmatched: 3. Germline CDR1 reads MNHEY; CDR2 reads SMNVEV (reference sequence). The CDR3 extends over 16 amino acids. The CDR3 is CASSLLASGSTDTQYF. The CDR3 nucleotides read TGTGCCAGCAGTTTATTGGCTAGCGGGAGCACAGATACGCAGTATTTT.

V is TRBV7-9 and J is TRBJ2-1, with D possibly matching TRBD2 (5 bases). Per the germline V gene, CDR1 is SEHNR and CDR2 is FQNEAQ (reference sequence). The CDR3 is 17 amino acids. Deletions cut 5 bases from V and 0 bases from J, with 17 bases between. The CDR3 coding sequence is TGTGCCAGCAGCCCAGGACTTCGGGGTGGCTCCTACAATGAGCAGTTCTTC. Translation gives CASSPGLRGGSYNEQFF.

The rearrangement uses TRBV30 and TRBJ1-5; D ambiguous. In germline, CDR1 is GTSNPN, CDR2 SVGIG (reference sequence). V was pared by 2 bases and J by 6 bases, with 14 bases between. The CDR3 loop spans 14 amino acids. The CDR3 DNA reads TGTGCCTGGAGTACCCTGGAGGTTAGTCAGCCCCAGCATTTT. Translated, it gives CAWSTLEVSQPQHF.

The chain uses TRBV11-2 and TRBJ1-1; no clear D. The germline V and J ends were trimmed by 10 bases and 3 bases, with 15 bases remaining between them. Germline lookup yields CDR1 SGHAT and CDR2 FQNNGV. The CDR3 covers 13 residues. CDR3 bases: TGTGCCACTAGGTGGGAATGGGACACTGAAGCTTTCTTT. Translated: CATRWEWDTEAFF.

The V and J genes are TRBV28 and TRBJ2-3, with D tentatively TRBD2 (5 bases). V was clipped by 3 bases and J by 4 bases, with 20 bases between them. The CDR3 spans 17 residues. Germline CDR1 and CDR2: MDHEN and SYDVKM. The DNA of the CDR3 is TGTGCCAGCAGTTTCCCCATGGGAGCGCTGAACGCAGATACGCAGTATTTT. Translated, it gives CASSFPMGALNADTQYF.

The chain has TRBV30 and TRBJ1-1; 8 bases line up with TRBD1. Germline CDR1 is GTSNPN and CDR2 is SVGIG (reference sequence). The length of the CDR3 is 12 residues. V dropped 5 bases and J dropped 4; count of bases not matched to a gene: 3. The CDR3 DNA reads TGTGCCTGGGAAACAGGGGGCACTGAAGCTTTCTTT. Amino acids: CAWETGGTEAFF.

The chain recombines TRBV6-1 with TRBJ2-5, with D perhaps matching TRBD1 (5 bases). The V end lost 0 bases, the J end lost 5 bases, and 16 bases lay between the germline ends. Germline CDR1 reads MNHNS; CDR2 reads SASEGT. The CDR3 has 16 amino acids. DNA for the CDR3: TGTGCCAGCAGTGAAGCGGCGTTAGGGGATACGGAGACCCAGTACTTC. It encodes CASSEAALGDTETQYF.

This CDR3 is CASSHGQGGQETQYF. In DNA form, the CDR3 reads TGTGCCAGCAGCCACGGACAGGGAGGACAAGAGACCCAGTACTTC. The V gene is TRBV7-3, the J gene TRBJ2-5; 8 bases are a match to TRBD1. CDR1 and CDR2 from the germline V gene are SGHTA and FQGTGA. There are 15 residues in the CDR3. The trim removed 5 bases at V and 2 bases at J, leaving 7 bases unmatched.

The rearrangement joins TRBV7-2 to TRBJ2-7; no reliable D call. V lost 1 base, J lost 5 bases, and 9 bases lay in between. CDR3 length equals 13 residues. The germline V gene has CDR1 SGHTA and CDR2 FQGNSA. The CDR3 reads CASSLGKGDEQYF. Here the CDR3 DNA reads TGTGCCAGCAGCTTAGGTAAGGGCGACGAGCAGTACTTC.

This chain connects TRBV27 to TRBJ2-2; tentative D call: TRBD2 (7 bases). CDR3 size: 16 residues. V gave up 2 bases and J gave up 4 bases, with 14 bases separating them. CDR1 and CDR2 (germline): MNHEY, SMNVEV (reference sequence). CDR3 in amino acids: CASSLGAGAPTGELFF. The CDR3 DNA follows: TGTGCCAGCAGTTTAGGGGCGGGGGCGCCCACCGGGGAGCTGTTTTTT.

The chain is built from TRBV27 and TRBJ2-1; 8 bases align to TRBD1. Trimming cost V 4 bases and J 2 bases; bases outside gene matches: 7. The CDR3 runs to 16 residues. Germline CDR1 reads MNHEY; CDR2 reads SMNVEV (reference sequence). Written as DNA, the CDR3 is TGTGCCAGCAGTTCCCCGACAGGGGCTGCCTACAATGAGCAGTTCTTC. Protein product: CASSSPTGAAYNEQFF.

The J gene is TRBJ2-7, the V gene TRBV21-1; the table assigns TRBD2, which was not confirmed against the DNA. TRBV21-1 is marked as a pseudogene. CDR3 size: 16 residues. This CDR3 reads CASSGTSGSPAHEQYF. Here the CDR3 DNA reads TGTGCCAGCAGCGGGACTAGCGGGAGCCCAGCTCACGAGCAGTACTTC.

The J gene is TRBJ1-5, the V gene TRBV6-4; D may be TRBD1 (5 bases). CDR3 size: 13 residues. Germline lookup yields CDR1 MRHNA and CDR2 SNTAGT. Trimming took off 5 bases at V and 4 bases at J, with 9 bases between the two ends. The CDR3 spells CASSLTENQPQHF. DNA of the CDR3: TGTGCCAGCAGTTTGACAGAGAATCAGCCCCAGCATTTT.

The chain joins TRBV29-1 to TRBJ2-2; D not certain. Trimming removed 4 bases from V and 4 bases from J, with 7 bases in between. CDR3 size: 12 residues. Germline CDR1 SQVTM, CDR2 ANQGSEA. The CDR3 sequence is CSVVGSTGELFF. The CDR3, as DNA: TGCAGCGTTGTTGGCTCCACCGGGGAGCTGTTTTTT.

This clone was picked up one time. The CDR3 DNA sequence: TGCGCCAGCAGTGGGAGACTAGCGGGACTCTACGAGCAGTACTTC. This encodes CASSGRLAGLYEQYF. The chain combines TRBV10-2 with TRBJ2-7; 11 bases map to TRBD2. V lost 4 bases and J lost 3; bases outside the gene matches: 5. Germline loops: CDR1 WSHSY, CDR2 SAAADI. CDR3 length equals 15 residues.

The chain links TRBV5-5 to TRBJ1-6; 8 nucleotides align to TRBD1. V trimming: 4 bases; J trimming: 7 bases; junction bases outside the gene matches: 7. This CDR3 spans 15 amino acids. Germline V gives CDR1 SGHKS, CDR2 YYEKEE (reference sequence). The CDR3 spells CASSPPTGANSPLHF. DNA of the CDR3: TGTGCCAGCAGCCCCCCGACAGGGGCAAATTCACCCCTCCACTTT.

This clone was seen only a few times. The chain couples TRBV19 to TRBJ1-6, with TRBD1 matching 7 bases. Germline V gene sequence: CDR1 LNHDA, CDR2 SQIVND (reference sequence). Trimming removed 5 bases from V and 7 bases from J; junction bases left unmatched: 5. CDR3 length: 14 amino acids. CDR3 protein: CASSRDSDNSPLHF. CDR3 bases: TGTGCCAGTAGTCGGGACAGCGACAATTCACCCCTCCACTTT.

The V call is TRBV13, the J call TRBJ2-2, with D possibly being TRBD1 (6 bases). Trimming pared 5 bases from V and 2 bases from J, leaving 15 bases between. CDR1 is PRHDT and CDR2 is FYEKMQ in the germline V gene (reference sequence). The CDR3 has 16 amino acids. The CDR3 DNA is TGTGCCAGCAGCAACACAGGGTGGGGTAACACCGGGGAGCTGTTTTTT. Its translation: CASSNTGWGNTGELFF.

The V and J genes are TRBV2 and TRBJ2-7; tentative D call: TRBD1 (6 bases). Germline lookup yields CDR1 SNHLY and CDR2 FYNNEI. CDR3 length equals 12 residues. The ends were cut back, 11 bases at V and 5 bases at J, with 16 bases in the middle. The DNA for the CDR3 is TGTGCCGGGGGCATCACCCCCAACGAGCAGTACTTC. It encodes CAGGITPNEQYF.

The rearrangement links TRBV27 to TRBJ1-1; D is unclear. Trimming took 5 bases from V and 3 from J, leaving 19 bases between them. Germline CDR1 MNHEY, CDR2 SMNVEV (reference sequence). CDR3 length: 16 residues. The CDR3 is CASSPVGRMRDTEAFF. In nucleotides, the CDR3 is TGTGCCAGCAGTCCAGTTGGACGCATGAGGGACACTGAAGCTTTCTTT.

The V call is TRBV21-1, the J call TRBJ2-1; no check of the table's D call, TRBD2, against the DNA was made. TRBV21-1 is assigned pseudogene status. The CDR3 contains 17 residues. The CDR3 nucleotides read TGTGCCAGCAGCGCCCGGGGAAGCGGGAGGGCCTACAATGAGCAGTTCTTC. This encodes CASSARGSGRAYNEQFF.

The rearrangement uses TRBV5-4 and TRBJ2-2; possibly TRBD2 for D (6 bases). This CDR3 spans 15 amino acids. Germline values: CDR1 SGHNT, CDR2 YYREEE (reference sequence). V lost 4 bases to trimming and J lost 4 bases, with 14 bases between them. The CDR3 bases are TGTGCCAGCAGCCCGGAGGGACTTCTCACCGGGGAGCTGTTTTTT. Protein sequence: CASSPEGLLTGELFF.

The chain links TRBV7-2 to TRBJ1-2; TRBD1 is a possible D gene (5 bases). There are 16 residues in the CDR3. Germline assignment: CDR1 SGHTA and CDR2 FQGNSA. V lost 5 bases and J 1 base, leaving 17 bases between the germline ends. The CDR3: CASSRSGVQGNYGYTF. The CDR3 DNA reads as TGTGCCAGCAGCAGAAGTGGGGTCCAGGGTAACTATGGCTACACCTTC.

CDR3 amino acids: CASSYSSWYEQYF. Here the CDR3 DNA reads TGTGCCAGCAGTTACTCGTCTTGGTACGAGCAGTACTTC. The V gene is TRBV6-5, the J gene TRBJ2-7; D not resolved. The V end lost 0 bases, the J end lost 4 bases, and 7 bases lay between the germline ends. The germline V gene has CDR1 MNHEY and CDR2 SVGAGI. CDR3 length equals 13 residues.

The chain has TRBV5-1 and TRBJ2-1; D is unclear. V shed 0 bases and J shed 7 bases, with 5 bases lying between them. CDR3 length: 12 residues. Germline V gene sequence: CDR1 SGHRS, CDR2 YFSETQ. The CDR3, as DNA: TGCGCCAGCAGCTTGGGGGGTAATGAGCAGTTCTTC. Translating gives CASSLGGNEQFF.

The chain has TRBV25-1 and TRBJ2-1; D is uncertain. Trimming removed 4 bases from V and 9 bases from J, with 13 bases in between. The CDR3 runs 13 residues. The germline CDR1 and CDR2 sequences are MGHDK and SYGVNS. The CDR3 spells CASSGQFWSEQFF. The DNA for the CDR3 is TGTGCCAGCAGTGGGCAGTTTTGGAGTGAGCAGTTCTTC.